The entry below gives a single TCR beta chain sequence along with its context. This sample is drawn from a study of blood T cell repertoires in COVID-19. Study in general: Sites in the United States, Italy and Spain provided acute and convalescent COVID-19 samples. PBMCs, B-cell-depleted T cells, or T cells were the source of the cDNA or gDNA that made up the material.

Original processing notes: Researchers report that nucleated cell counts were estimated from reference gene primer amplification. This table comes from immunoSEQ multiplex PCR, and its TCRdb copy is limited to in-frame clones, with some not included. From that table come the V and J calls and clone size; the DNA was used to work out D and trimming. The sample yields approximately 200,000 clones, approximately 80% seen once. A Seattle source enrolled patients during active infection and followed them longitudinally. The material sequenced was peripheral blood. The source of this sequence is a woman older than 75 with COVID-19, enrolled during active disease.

The CDR3 loop reads CASSDRETGYTF. In nucleotides, the CDR3 is TGTGCCAGTTCTGACAGGGAGACGGGCTACACCTTC. This chain links TRBV19 with TRBJ1-2, with 7 bases that match TRBD1. The CDR3 has 12 amino acids. V lost 8 bases and J lost 8; bases outside the gene matches: 8. In germline, CDR1 is LNHDA, CDR2 SQIVND (reference sequence).